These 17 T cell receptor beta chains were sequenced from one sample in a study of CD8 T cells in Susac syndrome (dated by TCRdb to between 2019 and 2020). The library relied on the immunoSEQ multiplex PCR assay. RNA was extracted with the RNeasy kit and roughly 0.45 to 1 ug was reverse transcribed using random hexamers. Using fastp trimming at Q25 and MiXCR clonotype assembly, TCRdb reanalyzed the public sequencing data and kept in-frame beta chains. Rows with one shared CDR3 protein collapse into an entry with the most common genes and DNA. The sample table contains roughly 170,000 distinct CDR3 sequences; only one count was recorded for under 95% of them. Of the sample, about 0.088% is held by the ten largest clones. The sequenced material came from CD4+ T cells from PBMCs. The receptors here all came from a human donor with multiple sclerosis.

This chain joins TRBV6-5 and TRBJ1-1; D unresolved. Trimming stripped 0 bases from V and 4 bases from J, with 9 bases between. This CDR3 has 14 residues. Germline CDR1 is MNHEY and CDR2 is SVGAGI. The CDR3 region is CASSYSRTGTEAFF. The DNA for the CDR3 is TGTGCCAGCAGTTACTCGAGGACGGGCACTGAAGCTTTCTTT.

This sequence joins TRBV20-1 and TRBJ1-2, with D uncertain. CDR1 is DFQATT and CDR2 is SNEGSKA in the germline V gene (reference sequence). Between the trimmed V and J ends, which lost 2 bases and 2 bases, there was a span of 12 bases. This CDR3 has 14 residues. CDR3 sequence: CSARIIVGNYGYTF. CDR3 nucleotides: TGCAGTGCTAGAATTATAGTTGGGAACTATGGCTACACCTTC.

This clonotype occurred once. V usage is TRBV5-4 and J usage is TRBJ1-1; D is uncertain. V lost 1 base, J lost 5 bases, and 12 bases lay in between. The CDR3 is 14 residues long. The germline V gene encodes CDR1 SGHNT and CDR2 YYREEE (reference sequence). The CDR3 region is CASSLTLAGTEAFF. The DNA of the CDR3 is TGTGCCAGCAGCTTGACCCTCGCGGGGACTGAAGCTTTCTTT.

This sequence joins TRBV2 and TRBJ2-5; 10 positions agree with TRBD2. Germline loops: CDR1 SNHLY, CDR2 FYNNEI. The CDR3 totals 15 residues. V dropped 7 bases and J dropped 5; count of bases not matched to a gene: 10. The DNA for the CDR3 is TGTGCCAGCACAAAGGAAGCGGGGGGGCAGGAGACCCAGTACTTC. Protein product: CASTKEAGGQETQYF.

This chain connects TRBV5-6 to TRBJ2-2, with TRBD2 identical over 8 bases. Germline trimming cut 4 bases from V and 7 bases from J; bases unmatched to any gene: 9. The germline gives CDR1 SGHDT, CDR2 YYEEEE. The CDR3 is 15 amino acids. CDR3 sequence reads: CASSRGRPYVGELFF. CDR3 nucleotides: TGTGCCAGCAGCCGCGGGAGGCCTTACGTCGGGGAGCTGTTTTTT.

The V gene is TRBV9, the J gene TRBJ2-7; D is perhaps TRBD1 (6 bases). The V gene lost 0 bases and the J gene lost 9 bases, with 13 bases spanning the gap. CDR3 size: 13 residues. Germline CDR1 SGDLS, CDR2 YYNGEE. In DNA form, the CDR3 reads TGTGCCAGCAGCGTAGAGGACAGCAGAACGCAGTACTTC. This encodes CASSVEDSRTQYF.

DNA for the CDR3: TGTGCCAGCAGTCCCGAAGGGACGGAAAACAATGAGCAGTTCTTC. Residues: CASSPEGTENNEQFF. V gene TRBV27 combines with J gene TRBJ2-1, with D perhaps being TRBD1 or TRBD2 (5 bases each). The CDR3 is made up of 15 amino acids. Germline V gene lookup returns CDR1 MNHEY and CDR2 SMNVEV (reference sequence). Trimming shortened V by 5 bases and J by 5 bases, and 16 bases separated the two germline ends.

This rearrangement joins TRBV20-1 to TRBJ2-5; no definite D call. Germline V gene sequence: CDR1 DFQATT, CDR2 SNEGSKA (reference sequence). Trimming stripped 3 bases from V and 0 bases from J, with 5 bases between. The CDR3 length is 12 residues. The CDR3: CSARQDQETQYF. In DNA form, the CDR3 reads TGCAGTGCTAGGCAGGACCAAGAGACCCAGTACTTC.

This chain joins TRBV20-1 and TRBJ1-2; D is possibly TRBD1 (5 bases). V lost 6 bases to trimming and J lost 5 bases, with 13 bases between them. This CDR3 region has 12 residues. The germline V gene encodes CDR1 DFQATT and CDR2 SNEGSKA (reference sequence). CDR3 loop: CSAGPGGYGYTF. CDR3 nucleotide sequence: TGCAGTGCCGGACCGGGGGGGTATGGCTACACCTTC.

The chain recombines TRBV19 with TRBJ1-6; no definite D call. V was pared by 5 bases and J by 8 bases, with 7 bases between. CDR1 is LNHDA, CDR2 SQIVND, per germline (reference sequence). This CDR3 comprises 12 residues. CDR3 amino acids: CASSHRDSPLHF. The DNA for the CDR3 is TGTGCCAGTAGTCATCGGGATTCACCCCTCCACTTT.

The CDR3 sequence is CASSPRETGDGELFF. CDR3 in DNA: TGTGCCAGCTCACCACGTGAAACGGGGGACGGGGAGCTGTTTTTT. The V call is TRBV18, the J call TRBJ2-2; D may be TRBD2 (6 bases). The ends were cut back, 1 base at V and 7 bases at J, with 13 bases in the middle. Germline-derived CDR1 and CDR2 are KGHSH and LQKENI. The CDR3 has 15 amino acids.

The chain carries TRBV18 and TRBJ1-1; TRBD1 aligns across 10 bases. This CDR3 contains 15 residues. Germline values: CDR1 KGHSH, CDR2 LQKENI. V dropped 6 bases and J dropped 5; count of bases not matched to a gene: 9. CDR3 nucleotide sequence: TGTGCCAGCTCTCCCGGGACAGGGGACAATACTGAAGCTTTCTTT. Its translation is CASSPGTGDNTEAFF.

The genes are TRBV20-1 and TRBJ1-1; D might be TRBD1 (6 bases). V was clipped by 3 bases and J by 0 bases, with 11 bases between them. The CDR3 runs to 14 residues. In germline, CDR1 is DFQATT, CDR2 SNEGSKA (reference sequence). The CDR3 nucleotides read TGCAGTGCTAGGGAATGGACAGTGAACACTGAAGCTTTCTTT. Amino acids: CSAREWTVNTEAFF.

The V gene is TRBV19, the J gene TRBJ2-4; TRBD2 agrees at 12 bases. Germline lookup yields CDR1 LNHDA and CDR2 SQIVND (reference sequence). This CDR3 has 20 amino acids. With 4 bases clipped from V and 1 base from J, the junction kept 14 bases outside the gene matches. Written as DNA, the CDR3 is TGTGCCAGTAGTAAAGTCTCGCGGCTAGCGGGAGGGGGTGCCAAAAACATTCAGTACTTC. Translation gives CASSKVSRLAGGGAKNIQYF.

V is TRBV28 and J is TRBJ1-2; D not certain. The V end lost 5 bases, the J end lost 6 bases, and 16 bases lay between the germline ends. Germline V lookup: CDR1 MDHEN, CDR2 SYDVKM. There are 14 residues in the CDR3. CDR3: CASSNRYSVDGYTF. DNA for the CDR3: TGTGCCAGCAGTAACCGTTATTCAGTGGATGGCTACACCTTC.

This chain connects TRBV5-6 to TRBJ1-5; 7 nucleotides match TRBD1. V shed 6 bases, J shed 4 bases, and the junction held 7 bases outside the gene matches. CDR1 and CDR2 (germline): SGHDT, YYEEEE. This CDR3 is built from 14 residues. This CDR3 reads CASTSLTGNQPQHF. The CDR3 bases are TGTGCCAGCACATCCTTGACAGGGAATCAGCCCCAGCATTTT.

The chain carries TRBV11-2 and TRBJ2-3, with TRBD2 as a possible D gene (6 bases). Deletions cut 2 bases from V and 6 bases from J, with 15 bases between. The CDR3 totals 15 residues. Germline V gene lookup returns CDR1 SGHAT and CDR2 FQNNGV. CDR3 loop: CASSLTGALVDTQYF. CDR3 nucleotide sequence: TGTGCCAGCAGCTTAACGGGAGCTCTCGTGGATACGCAGTATTTT.